The sequence of this T cell receptor beta chain was determined in a study of sequential checkpoint blockade in melanoma. Study-level background: Patients were randomized 1:1 to nivolumab-then-ipilimumab or ipilimumab-then-nivolumab first-line. Both treatment sequences were followed by maintenance nivolumab.

The treatment denotes: randomized to nivolumab then ipilimumab (arm A) or the reverse (arm B). None of the patients previously received DNA-damaging chemotherapy. Sorted cells were live CD3+CD8+, lacking CD19 and CD56, from PBMCs. Libraries were prepared by immunoSEQ multiplex PCR; TCRdb keeps only in-frame clonotypes and omits some of them. The profile shows more than 7,500 clones, around 52% of them singletons. Germline-derived CDR1 and CDR2 are SGHTA and FQGNSA. Trimming took 7 bases from V and 3 from J; bases not matched to a gene: 4. The CDR3 runs to 13 residues. The V gene is TRBV7-2, the J gene TRBJ2-5; the match to TRBD2 covers 8 bases. Source: CD8+ T cells sorted from blood (inferred from file names), taken from a patient given nivolumab and ipilimumab in sequence. This TCR came from a human donor with melanoma. The CDR3 DNA reads as TGTGCCAGCATGTCGGGACTAGAAGAGACCCAGTACTTC. The encoded protein is CASMSGLEETQYF.